These 10 T cell receptor beta chains originate from one sample sequenced in a study of read filtering for tumor transcriptome and immune sequencing. Molecular barcoded adaptors covering alpha/delta and beta/gamma chains were used on roughly 370 ng RNA. TCRdb re-called the reads with MiXCR, one entry per CDR3 protein. The sample carries about 19,000 distinct CDR3 sequences, 22% recorded once. The source material was a population of CD138-negative cells sorted from bone marrow. The receptors were gathered from a donor at least 40 years old with multiple myeloma.

This clonotype was found many times. The genes are TRBV6-2 or TRBV6-3 and TRBJ1-5, with D perhaps TRBD1 (5 bases). With 0 bases removed from V and 6 bases from J, the gap between germline ends came to 12 bases. CDR3 size: 15 residues. The germline V gene has CDR1 MNHEY and CDR2 SVGEGT. The CDR3 DNA is TGTGCCAGCAGTTACTCGATAGGGGCGGTTCAGCCCCAGCATTTT. It codes for CASSYSIGAVQPQHF.

This rearrangement joins TRBV28 to TRBJ2-1; D is possibly TRBD1 (6 bases). Trimming stripped 7 bases from V and 2 bases from J, with 18 bases between. Germline values: CDR1 MDHEN, CDR2 SYDVKM. The CDR3 covers 16 residues. The CDR3 coding sequence is TGTGCCAGCACCACTTCAATATACAGGGCCTACAATGAGCAGTTCTTC. This codes for CASTTSIYRAYNEQFF.

With regard to this clonotype: Here the CDR3 omits its conserved ending phenylalanine or tryptophan, so a read error is the likely source. V is TRBV11-1 and J is TRBJ2-6; 9 positions agree with TRBD1. CDR1 is SGHAT, CDR2 FQDESV, per germline (reference sequence). The CDR3 loop spans 17 amino acids. CDR3 coding DNA: TGTGCCAGCGGGAAAGGACAGGGGACTCCTGGGGCCAACATCCTGACTCTC. Translation gives CASGKGQGTPGANILTL.

This clonotype was seen at least ten times. The chain employs TRBV7-8 and TRBJ2-5; D unresolved. This CDR3 region has 13 residues. CDR1 SGHVS and CDR2 FQNEAQ come from the germline V gene. V was pared by 2 bases and J by 7 bases, with 11 bases between. The CDR3 DNA is TGTGCCAGCAGCTTAACTGTAGATGTGACCCAGTACTTC. Its protein product is CASSLTVDVTQYF.

A word on this clonotype: One base away lies a much larger clone, so this may be a sequencing read error. The CDR3 loop is CASSVTEVGANVLTF. Written as DNA, the CDR3 is TGCGCCAGCAGCGTTACAGAGGTCGGGGCCAACGTCCTGACTTTC. The chain links TRBV5-1 to TRBJ2-6; D remains unclear. This CDR3 has 15 amino acids. The V gene's germline CDR1 is SGHRS and CDR2 YFSETQ. With 4 bases removed from V and 4 bases from J, the gap between germline ends came to 12 bases.

Many counts were recorded for this clonotype. The chain combines TRBV29-1 with TRBJ2-2, with no clear D. V lost 7 bases, J lost 6 bases, and 12 bases lay in between. This CDR3 contains 12 residues. The V gene's germline CDR1 is SQVTM and CDR2 ANQGSEA. CDR3 in amino acids: CSADSGAGELFF. For the CDR3, the DNA is TGCAGCGCTGATAGTGGCGCCGGGGAGCTGTTTTTT.

For this clonotype: At one end the junction does not follow the germline gene, possibly because of a read error. The chain has TRBV29-1 and TRBJ2-7; maybe TRBD2 (6 bases). Germline values: CDR1 SQVTM, CDR2 ANQGSEA. The CDR3 spans 14 residues. CDR3 coding DNA: TGCAGCGCTGAATCTAGCGCGCCAGAGAACGAGCAGTACTTC. Translating gives CSAESSAPENEQYF.

The chain combines TRBV25-1 with TRBJ2-3; TRBD2 might be the D (6 bases). Deletions cut 3 bases from V and 5 bases from J, with 21 bases between. This CDR3 region has 17 residues. The germline V gene has CDR1 MGHDK and CDR2 SYGVNS. The chain's CDR3 is CASSDGTKRAIGDTQYF. The CDR3 nucleotides are TGTGCCAGCAGTGACGGGACGAAGCGGGCCATTGGAGATACGCAGTATTTT.

This clonotype rates as medium-sized. The rearrangement joins TRBV29-1 to TRBJ2-7, with 12 bases fitting TRBD2. The CDR3 totals 14 residues. Losses at the gene ends were 1 base for V and 3 bases for J; bases not matched to a gene: 1. Germline values: CDR1 SQVTM, CDR2 ANQGSEA. For the CDR3, the DNA is TGCAGCGTTGAAGCGACTAGCGGGAGCTACGAGCAGTACTTC. Its protein is CSVEATSGSYEQYF.

A few counts support this clonotype. The genes are TRBV6-2 or TRBV6-3 and TRBJ1-5; 12 nucleotides line up with TRBD1. Germline V gives CDR1 MNHEY, CDR2 SVGEGT. V was clipped by 8 bases and J by 6 bases; unmatched bases: 14. The CDR3 extends over 17 amino acids. CDR3 in amino acids: CASGVRTGQGAFQPQHF. For the CDR3, the DNA is TGTGCCAGCGGAGTCCGGACGGGACAGGGGGCGTTTCAGCCCCAGCATTTT.